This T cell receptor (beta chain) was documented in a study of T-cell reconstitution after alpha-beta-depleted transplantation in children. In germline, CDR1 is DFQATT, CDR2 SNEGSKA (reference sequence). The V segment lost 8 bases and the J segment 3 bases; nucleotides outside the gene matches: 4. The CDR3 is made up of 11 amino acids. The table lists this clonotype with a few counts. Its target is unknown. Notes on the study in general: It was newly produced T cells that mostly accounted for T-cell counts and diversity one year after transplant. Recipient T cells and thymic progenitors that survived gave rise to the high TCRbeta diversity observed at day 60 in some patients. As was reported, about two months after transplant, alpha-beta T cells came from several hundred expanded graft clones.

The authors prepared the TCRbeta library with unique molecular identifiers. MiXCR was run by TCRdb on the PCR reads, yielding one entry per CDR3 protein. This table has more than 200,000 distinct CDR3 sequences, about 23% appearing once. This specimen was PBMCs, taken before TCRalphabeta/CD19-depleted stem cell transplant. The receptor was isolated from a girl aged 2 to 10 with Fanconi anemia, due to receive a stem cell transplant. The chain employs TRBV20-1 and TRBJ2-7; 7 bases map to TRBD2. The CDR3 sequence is CSPRTSYEQYF. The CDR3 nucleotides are TGCAGTCCCAGGACTAGCTACGAGCAGTACTTC.